The 19 T cell receptor beta chains reported below all come from one sample, sequenced in a study of blood T cell repertoires in COVID-19. Repertoires were generated with immunoSEQ multiplex PCR, while TCRdb's copy carries only in-frame clones and drops some. In the table there are approximately 270,000 clones, about nine tenths of which are singletons. Sequencing was performed on peripheral blood. These receptors all come from a man in his fifties or sixties with acute or convalescent COVID-19.

The J gene is TRBJ1-4, the V gene TRBV4-1, with 8 bases that match TRBD1. This CDR3 spans 16 amino acids. With V trimmed by 3 bases and J by 8 bases, 11 bases remained unmatched. Germline V gene data show CDR1 as MGHRA and CDR2 as YSYEKL. The CDR3 region is CASSQIQGAREEKLFF. The CDR3 coding sequence is TGCGCCAGCAGCCAGATTCAGGGGGCGCGTGAGGAAAAACTGTTTTTT.

The chain employs TRBV2 and TRBJ2-7; 9 bases are shared with TRBD1. After removal of 3 bases from V and 1 base from J, the junction contained 1 base not matched to a gene. CDR1 SNHLY and CDR2 FYNNEI come from the germline V gene. The CDR3 sequence is 14 residues long. The CDR3 DNA is TGTGCCAGCAGTGAGGGACAGGGATCCTACGAGCAGTACTTC. Amino acids: CASSEGQGSYEQYF.

Here the CDR3 reads CASSLSTDNSPLHF. Here the CDR3 DNA reads TGTGCCAGCAGCTTAAGCACAGATAATTCACCCCTCCACTTT. V usage is TRBV3-1 (or the pseudogene TRBV3-2) and J usage is TRBJ1-6; the D is unclear. Germline V CDR1 and CDR2: LGHDT, YNNKEL (reference sequence). V lost 5 bases and J lost 5, with 10 bases in between. This CDR3 is 14 amino acids long.

CDR3 sequence (DNA): TGTGCCAGCAGCCAAGGGGCGAGTTATACGCAGTATTTT. This gives the protein CASSQGASYTQYF. The J gene is TRBJ2-3, the V gene TRBV3-1 (or the pseudogene TRBV3-2); no firm D call. V dropped 1 base and J dropped 7 bases, with 9 bases sitting between them. Germline V lookup: CDR1 LGHDT, CDR2 YNNKEL (reference sequence). CDR3 length: 13 residues.

J is TRBJ1-2 and V is TRBV19; a possible D gene is TRBD1 (5 bases). The CDR3 has 16 amino acids. The V end was cut by 1 base, the J end by 2 bases, with 14 bases between. The germline CDR1 and CDR2 sequences are LNHDA and SQIVND (reference sequence). The CDR3 bases are TGTGCCAGTAGTATAGTCAGGGCGGATTGGAACTATGGCTACACCTTC. The encoded protein is CASSIVRADWNYGYTF. The entire variable domain, with the rest obtained from reference TRBV19 and TRBJ1-2, is as follows: DGGITQSPKYLFRKEGQNVTLSCEQNLNHDAMYWYRQDPGQGLRLIYYSQIVNDFQKGDIAEGYSVSREKKESFPLTVTSAQKNPTAFYLCASSIVRADWNYGYTFGSGTRLTVV.

This clone was seen repeatedly, ten times or more. The gene calls are TRBV6-5 and TRBJ1-6; D may be TRBD1 (6 bases). Germline CDR1 MNHEY, CDR2 SVGAGI. V lost 6 bases to trimming and J lost 5 bases, with 14 bases between them. The CDR3 consists of 15 residues. The CDR3 reads CASRSRDTNNSPLHF. The CDR3 nucleotides are TGTGCCAGCAGATCACGGGACACAAATAATTCACCCCTCCACTTT.

The chain links TRBV6-2 or TRBV6-3 to TRBJ2-4; TRBD2 matches 14 bases. The junction had 6 bases not matched to a gene; V was cut back by 2 bases and J by 0 bases. Germline V lookup: CDR1 MNHEY, CDR2 SVGEGT. The CDR3 extends over 19 amino acids. CDR3 sequence: CASSYMTSGGAVAKNIQYF. The CDR3 nucleotides are TGTGCCAGCAGTTACATGACTAGCGGGGGGGCCGTAGCCAAAAACATTCAGTACTTC.

The genes are TRBV2 and TRBJ2-1; TRBD2 matches at 15 bases. Germline CDR1 is SNHLY and CDR2 is FYNNEI. The trim removed 5 bases at V and 4 bases at J, leaving 6 bases unmatched. The CDR3 extends over 17 amino acids. CDR3 residues: CASSPLGTSGGYNEQFF. The DNA for the CDR3 is TGTGCCAGCAGTCCCCTCGGGACTAGCGGGGGGTACAATGAGCAGTTCTTC.

This chain links TRBV7-9 with TRBJ2-5; 11 bases are a match to TRBD2. The CDR3 is 15 residues long. CDR1 SEHNR and CDR2 FQNEAQ come from the germline V gene (reference sequence). Trimming took 7 bases from V and 4 from J; bases not matched to a gene: 8. The chain's CDR3 is CASTPLGTSGETQYF. CDR3 in DNA: TGTGCCAGCACCCCCCTCGGGACTAGCGGAGAGACCCAGTACTTC. The full variable domain, with the rest looked up from reference TRBV7-9 and TRBJ2-5, is DTGVSQNPRHKITKRGQNVTFRCDPISEHNRLYWYRQTLGQGPEFLTYFQNEAQLEKSRLLSDRFSAERPKGSFSTLEIQRTEQGDSAMYLCASTPLGTSGETQYFGPGTRLLVL.

This clone was recorded a few times. The chain combines TRBV3-1 (or the pseudogene TRBV3-2) with TRBJ2-3; 8 nucleotides match TRBD2. The length of the CDR3 is 15 residues. V shed 4 bases, J shed 4 bases, and the junction held 7 bases outside the gene matches. Germline CDR1 and CDR2: LGHDT and YNNKEL (reference sequence). CDR3 coding DNA: TGTGCCAGCAGCCCACGGGGGGGCCAGGCAGATACGCAGTATTTT. Protein sequence: CASSPRGGQADTQYF.

V is TRBV9 and J is TRBJ2-1, with D maybe TRBD1 (6 bases). The length of the CDR3 is 14 residues. Germline CDR1 is SGDLS and CDR2 is YYNGEE. The ends were cut back, 4 bases at V and 9 bases at J, with 17 bases in the middle. DNA of the CDR3: TGTGCCAGCAGCCCACGATCCCCCAGGGGTGAGCAGTTCTTC. Translation: CASSPRSPRGEQFF.

This clone was seen many times. The chain has TRBV5-4 and TRBJ1-5; no definite D call. This CDR3 is built from 16 residues. Germline CDR1 and CDR2: SGHNT and YYREEE (reference sequence). Trimming pared 0 bases from V and 0 bases from J, leaving 10 bases between. In DNA, the CDR3 is TGTGCCAGCAGCTTGGGAGCGCCGGATAGCAATCAGCCCCAGCATTTT. This gives the protein CASSLGAPDSNQPQHF.

V gene TRBV20-1 combines with J gene TRBJ2-2; maybe TRBD1 (6 bases). V was clipped by 6 bases and J by 7 bases, with 9 bases between them. CDR1 is DFQATT and CDR2 is SNEGSKA in the germline V gene (reference sequence). The length of the CDR3 is 11 residues. CDR3: CSAPGVGELFF. The CDR3 region has the DNA TGCAGTGCACCAGGGGTCGGGGAGCTGTTTTTT.

The V and J genes are TRBV10-1 and TRBJ2-7, with 8 bases that match TRBD2. V gave up 5 bases and J gave up 6 bases; unmatched junction bases: 12. The CDR3 is 15 residues long. CDR1 and CDR2 (germline): WNHNN, SYGVQD (reference sequence). This CDR3 is CASSPRRGASFEQYF. CDR3 DNA sequence: TGCGCCAGCAGTCCGAGGCGGGGGGCAAGTTTCGAGCAGTACTTC.

The V and J genes are TRBV7-3 and TRBJ2-5; 8 bases fit TRBD1. The V gene's germline CDR1 is SGHTA and CDR2 FQGTGA. V trimming: 2 bases; J trimming: 0 bases; junction bases outside the gene matches: 2. There are 15 residues in the CDR3. CDR3 residues: CASSLGTGYQETQYF. The CDR3 DNA reads TGTGCCAGCAGCTTAGGGACAGGATACCAAGAGACCCAGTACTTC.

The gene calls are TRBV10-3 and TRBJ2-3; weak D call: TRBD2 (5 bases). Trimming removed 6 bases at V and 5 bases at J, with 18 bases between. The CDR3 contains 15 residues. Germline V gene sequence: CDR1 ENHRY, CDR2 SYGVKD. CDR3 sequence (DNA): TGTGCCATCAGCTCGGACGCCGAAGGGAGAGATACGCAGTATTTT. Its protein is CAISSDAEGRDTQYF.

CDR3 sequence reads: CSVSTGSTGELFF. As DNA, the CDR3 is TGCAGCGTCTCGACAGGGAGCACCGGGGAGCTGTTTTTT. The chain combines TRBV29-1 with TRBJ2-2; 7 bases match TRBD1. J lost 4 bases, V lost 6 bases, and 5 bases had no gene match. CDR3 length: 13 amino acids. Germline V CDR1 and CDR2: SQVTM, ANQGSEA.

The chain links TRBV27 to TRBJ1-5, with 9 bases that match TRBD1. V shed 6 bases, J shed 2 bases, and the junction held 5 bases outside the gene matches. The CDR3 spans 15 residues. CDR1 is MNHEY and CDR2 is SMNVEV in the germline V gene (reference sequence). CDR3 sequence: CASSPDRGRNQPQHF. The CDR3 region has the DNA TGTGCCAGCAGCCCGGACAGGGGACGCAATCAGCCCCAGCATTTT.

The J gene is TRBJ2-5, the V gene TRBV10-1; no reliable D call. Germline lookup yields CDR1 WNHNN and CDR2 SYGVQD (reference sequence). There are 13 residues in the CDR3. Trimming left V 2 bases short and J 1 base short, with 5 bases between. The CDR3 coding sequence is TGCGCCAGCAGTGAGCCTTCCCAAGAGACCCAGTACTTC. Translating gives CASSEPSQETQYF.